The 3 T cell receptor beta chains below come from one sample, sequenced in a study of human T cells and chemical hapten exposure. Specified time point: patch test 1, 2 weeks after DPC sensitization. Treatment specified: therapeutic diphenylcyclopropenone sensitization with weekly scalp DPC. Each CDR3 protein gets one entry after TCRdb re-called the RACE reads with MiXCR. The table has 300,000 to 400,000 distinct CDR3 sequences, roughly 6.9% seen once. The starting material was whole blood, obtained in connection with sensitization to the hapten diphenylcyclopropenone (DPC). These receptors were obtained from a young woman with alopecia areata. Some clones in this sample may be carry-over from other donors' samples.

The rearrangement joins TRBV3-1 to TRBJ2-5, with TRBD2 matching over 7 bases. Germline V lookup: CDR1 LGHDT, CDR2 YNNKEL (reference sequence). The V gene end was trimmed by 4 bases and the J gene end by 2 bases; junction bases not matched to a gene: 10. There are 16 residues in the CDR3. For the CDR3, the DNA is TGTGCCAGCAGCCGCCCGGGGAGGGGAGGTCAAGAGACCCAGTACTTC. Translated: CASSRPGRGGQETQYF.

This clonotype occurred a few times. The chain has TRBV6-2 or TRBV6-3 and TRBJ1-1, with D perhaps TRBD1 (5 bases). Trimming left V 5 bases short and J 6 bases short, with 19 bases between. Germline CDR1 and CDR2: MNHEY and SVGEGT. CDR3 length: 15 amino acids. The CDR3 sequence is CASSPMGVSDAEAFF. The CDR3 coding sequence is TGTGCCAGCAGTCCAATGGGGGTTTCGGACGCTGAAGCTTTCTTT.

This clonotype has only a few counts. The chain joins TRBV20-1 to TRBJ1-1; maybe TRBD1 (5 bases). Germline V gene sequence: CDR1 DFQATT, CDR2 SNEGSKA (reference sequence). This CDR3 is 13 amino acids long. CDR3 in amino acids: CSPTEGRDTEAFF. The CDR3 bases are TGCAGCCCCACGGAGGGACGGGACACTGAAGCTTTCTTT.